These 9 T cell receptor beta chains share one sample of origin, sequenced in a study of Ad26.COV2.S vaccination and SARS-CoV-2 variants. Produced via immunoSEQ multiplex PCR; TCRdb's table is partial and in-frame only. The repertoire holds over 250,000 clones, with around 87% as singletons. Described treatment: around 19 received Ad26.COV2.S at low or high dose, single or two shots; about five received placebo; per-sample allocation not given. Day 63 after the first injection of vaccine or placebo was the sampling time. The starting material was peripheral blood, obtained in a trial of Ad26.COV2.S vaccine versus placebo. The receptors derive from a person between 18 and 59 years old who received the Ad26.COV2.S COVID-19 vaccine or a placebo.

This CDR3 is CASSEETLTGELFF. The CDR3, as DNA: TGTGCCAGTAGTGAGGAGACACTCACCGGGGAGCTGTTTTTT. This rearrangement joins TRBV19 to TRBJ2-2; D remains ambiguous. V was shortened by 5 bases and J by 4 bases, with 11 bases between the two germline ends. Per germline, CDR1 LNHDA and CDR2 SQIVND (reference sequence). This CDR3 has 14 residues.

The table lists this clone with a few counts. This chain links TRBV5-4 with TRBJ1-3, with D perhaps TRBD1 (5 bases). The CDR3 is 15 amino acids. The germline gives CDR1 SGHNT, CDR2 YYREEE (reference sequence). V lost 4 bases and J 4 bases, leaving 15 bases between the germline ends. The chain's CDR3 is CASSQGVSGGNTIYF. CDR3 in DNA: TGTGCCAGCAGCCAAGGGGTTTCGGGAGGAAACACCATATATTTT.

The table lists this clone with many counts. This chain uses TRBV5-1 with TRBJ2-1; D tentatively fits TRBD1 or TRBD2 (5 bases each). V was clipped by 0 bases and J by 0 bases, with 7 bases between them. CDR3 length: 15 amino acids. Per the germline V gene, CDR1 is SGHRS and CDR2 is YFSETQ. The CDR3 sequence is CASSLDGTSYNEQFF. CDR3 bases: TGCGCCAGCAGCTTGGACGGGACCTCCTACAATGAGCAGTTCTTC.

DNA for the CDR3: TGTGCCTCTGGGACGGTCAGGAGCTCCTATAATTCACCCCTCCACTTT. Encoded protein: CASGTVRSSYNSPLHF. V is TRBV28 and J is TRBJ1-6; a weak D match, TRBD1 (5 bases). Trimming stripped 11 bases from V and 0 bases from J, with 17 bases between. Germline V lookup: CDR1 MDHEN, CDR2 SYDVKM. CDR3 length: 16 amino acids. The complete variable domain, with remaining parts taken from reference TRBV28 and TRBJ1-6, reads DVKVTQSSRYLVKRTGEKVFLECVQDMDHENMFWYRQDPGLGLRLIYFSYDVKMKEKGDIPEGYSVSREKKERFSLILESASTNQTSMYLCASGTVRSSYNSPLHFGNGTRLTVT.

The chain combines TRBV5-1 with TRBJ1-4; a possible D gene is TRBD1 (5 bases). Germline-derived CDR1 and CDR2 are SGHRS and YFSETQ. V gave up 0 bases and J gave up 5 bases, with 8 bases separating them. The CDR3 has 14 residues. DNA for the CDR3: TGCGCCAGCAGCTTGGATGGGGGGAATGAAAAACTGTTTTTT. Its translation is CASSLDGGNEKLFF.

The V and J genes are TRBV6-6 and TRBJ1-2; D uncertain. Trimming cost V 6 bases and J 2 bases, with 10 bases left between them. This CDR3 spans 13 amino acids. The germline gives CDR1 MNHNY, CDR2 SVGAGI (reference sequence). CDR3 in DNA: TGTGCCAGCAGGGGAGGGTTGAACTATGGCTACACCTTC. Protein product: CASRGGLNYGYTF.

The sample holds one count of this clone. The CDR3 DNA sequence: TGTGCCAGCAGCTTAGGGGAGGGGAGAGCAAACAACTATGGCTACACCTTC. It yields the protein CASSLGEGRANNYGYTF. V and J are TRBV7-9 and TRBJ1-2, with a tentative D call TRBD1 (5 bases). From germline, CDR1 is SEHNR and CDR2 FQNEAQ (reference sequence). The CDR3 runs 17 residues. Deletions cut 1 base from V and 2 bases from J, with 17 bases between. The whole variable domain, remainder taken from reference TRBV7-9 and TRBJ1-2, is DTGVSQNPRHKITKRGQNVTFRCDPISEHNRLYWYRQTLGQGPEFLTYFQNEAQLEKSRLLSDRFSAERPKGSFSTLEIQRTEQGDSAMYLCASSLGEGRANNYGYTFGSGTRLTVV.

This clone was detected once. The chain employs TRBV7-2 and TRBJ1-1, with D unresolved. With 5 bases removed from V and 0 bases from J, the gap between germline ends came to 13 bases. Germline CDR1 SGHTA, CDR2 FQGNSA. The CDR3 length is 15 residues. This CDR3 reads CASSPGGYMNTEAFF. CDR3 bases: TGTGCCAGCAGCCCGGGTGGGTACATGAACACTGAAGCTTTCTTT.

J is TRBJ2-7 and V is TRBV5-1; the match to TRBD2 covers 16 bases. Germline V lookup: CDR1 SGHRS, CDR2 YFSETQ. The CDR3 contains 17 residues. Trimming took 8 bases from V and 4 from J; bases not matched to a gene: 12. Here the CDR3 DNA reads TGCGCCAGTTCGCTCGGGACTAGCGGGAGGGCCCCTTACGAGCAGTACTTC. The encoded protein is CASSLGTSGRAPYEQYF. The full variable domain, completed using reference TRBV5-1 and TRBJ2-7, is KAGVTQTPRYLIKTRGQQVTLSCSPISGHRSVSWYQQTPGQGLQFLFEYFSETQRNKGNFPGRFSGRQFSNSRSEMNVSTLELGDSALYLCASSLGTSGRAPYEQYFGPGTRLTVT.